These T cell receptor beta chains were read from a single sample in a study of blood T cell repertoires in COVID-19. Profiled with immunoSEQ multiplex PCR; TCRdb holds only in-frame clones, not every one. Of some 31,000 clones in the sample, over 90% were seen once. Sequencing was carried out using peripheral blood. Source of these receptors: a human donor in a cohort sampled during active COVID-19. The CDR3 runs from the conserved cysteine through the conserved F or W. Each record gives: J gene, CDR3 length, V gene, CDR3 protein.

>TRBJ1-2|14|TRBV19
CASSIAYTGRGYTF
>TRBJ2-7|14|TRBV27
CASSFGGWAYEQYF
>TRBJ2-7|14|TRBV6-6
CASSYGRGVYEQYF
>TRBJ1-1|12|TRBV12-3/TRBV12-4
CASSRTGAEAFF
>TRBJ2-7|13|TRBV12-3/TRBV12-4
CASSFGRGYEQYF
>TRBJ1-1|13|TRBV14
CASRGQGNTEAFF
>TRBJ2-3|15|TRBV4-2
CASSQGGEGGDTQYF
>TRBJ2-3|13|TRBV30
CAWTEGAPDTQYF
>TRBJ1-1|13|TRBV7-2
CASSYAGGTEAFF
>TRBJ2-1|15|TRBV6-2/TRBV6-3
CASSDGTGAINEQFF
>TRBJ2-1|17|TRBV28
CASSSPTSGSSYNEQFF
>TRBJ1-1|13|TRBV7-9
CASSLTGRPEAFF
>TRBJ2-7|17|TRBV6-2/TRBV6-3
CASSYVSGGLETYEQYF
>TRBJ2-5|14|TRBV5-1
CASSLGAGKETQYF
>TRBJ2-1|16|TRBV24-1
CATSDLSSGYGFEQFF
>TRBJ2-7|14|TRBV5-1
CASSATSRVGEQYF
>TRBJ1-3|17|TRBV7-9
CASRPPSHRASGNTIYF
>TRBJ2-3|16|TRBV5-1
CASSLGVAVSTDTQYF
>TRBJ2-1|13|TRBV9
CASSINSGNEQFF
>TRBJ1-5|16|TRBV6-2/TRBV6-3
CASSYSALGQPQPQHF
>TRBJ1-1|14|TRBV6-2/TRBV6-3
CASSLRGVYTEAFF
>TRBJ2-7|14|TRBV19
CASSIGTLFYEQYF
>TRBJ1-1|18|TRBV21-1
CASSPRDRGQGGNTEAFF
>TRBJ2-3|12|TRBV7-8
CAAGVRTDTQYF
>TRBJ2-3|15|TRBV11-2
CASSYSPGSADTQYF
>TRBJ2-1|15|TRBV19
CASMALAGVTNEQFF
>TRBJ1-1|16|TRBV14
CASSQDWWAGGTEAFF
>TRBJ2-7|15|TRBV19
CASSLRFGGSDEQYF
>TRBJ1-1|13|TRBV6-5
CASGGRLNTEAFF
>TRBJ1-2|14|TRBV2
CASRYGQSLYGYTF
>TRBJ2-1|17|TRBV25-1
CASRVVGPSGSKNEQFF
>TRBJ1-6|11|TRBV20-1
CSPAYNSPLHF
>TRBJ2-2|14|TRBV3-1/TRBV3-2
CASSPLRNTGELFF
>TRBJ2-1|14|TRBV27
CASSLQGRLNEQFF
>TRBJ1-2|14|TRBV9
CASSVGQGGYGYTF
>TRBJ2-5|15|TRBV7-9
CASSLWTGGQETQYF
>TRBJ2-1|14|TRBV6-2/TRBV6-3
CASSRGLESDEQFF
>TRBJ2-3|15|TRBV2
CARRGAGVSTDTQYF
>TRBJ2-1|12|TRBV15
CATSIYGHQQFF
>TRBJ2-1|16|TRBV25-1
CASSGRLAGGRDEQFF
>TRBJ2-1|15|TRBV6-2/TRBV6-3
CASSVWGLENNEQFF
>TRBJ1-4|17|TRBV4-1
CASSQAADRGINEKLFF
>TRBJ1-6|13|TRBV7-9
CASSLTNNSPLHF
>TRBJ2-5|16|TRBV6-1
CASSEVASGSQETQYF
>TRBJ2-7|15|TRBV5-6
CASSYTGRSSYEQYF
>TRBJ2-7|14|TRBV30
CAQALIGPSYEQYF
>TRBJ1-2|15|TRBV5-1
CASSLEAGSNYGYTF
>TRBJ1-5|15|TRBV2
CASSSDRGFNQPQHF
>TRBJ1-1|16|TRBV5-4
CASSPRQGAKGTEAFF
>TRBJ2-5|21|TRBV6-6
CASSGVGLAGGKGLLQETQYF
>TRBJ1-1|14|TRBV6-5
CASSYSGAGAEAFF
>TRBJ2-7|15|TRBV28
CASSLPGLATYEQYF
>TRBJ1-2|13|TRBV3-1/TRBV3-2
CASSQGHDSGYTF
>TRBJ1-5|15|TRBV11-2
CASSLGGQPNQPQHF
>TRBJ1-5|16|TRBV18
CASSTDREVGNQPQHF
>TRBJ2-1|15|TRBV5-4
CASSSGTRSGYEQFF
>TRBJ2-7|11|TRBV20-1
CSARDGRGQYF